These T cell receptor beta chains were read from a single sample in a study of read filtering for tumor transcriptome and immune sequencing. TCRdb reprocessed the reads via MiXCR and lists one record per CDR3 protein. The sample yields roughly 41,000 distinct CDR3 sequences, 12% to 15% seen once. Material: a population of CD138-negative cells sorted from bone marrow. These receptors were taken from a donor at least 40 years old with multiple myeloma. Both conserved end residues are trimmed from each CDR3. Each record gives: CDR3 protein, V gene, D gene, J gene. The D gene is left open where the match is weak.

CDR3: ASSLGQGDTQY
V: TRBV5-1
D: NA
J: TRBJ2-3

CDR3: SASLGTNIYNEQF
V: TRBV20-1
D: NA
J: TRBJ2-1

CDR3: ATSAAGVETQY
V: TRBV24-1
D: TRBD2
J: TRBJ2-5

CDR3: ASSVQGPSNQPQH
V: TRBV5-1
D: NA
J: TRBJ1-5

CDR3: ASSSRCRSGSYNDQF
V: TRBV11-2
D: NA
J: TRBJ2-1

CDR3: ASSYSSSYEQY
V: TRBV6-6
D: NA
J: TRBJ2-7

CDR3: ASSRRNTEAF
V: TRBV3-1
D: NA
J: TRBJ1-1

CDR3: ASSQGTGSNQPQH
V: TRBV6-1
D: TRBD1
J: TRBJ1-5

CDR3: ASSTRPDGELF
V: TRBV18
D: NA
J: TRBJ2-2

CDR3: ASSLARQGRRTGELF
V: TRBV5-1
D: NA
J: TRBJ2-2

CDR3: ASRQAGENTEAF
V: TRBV25-1
D: NA
J: TRBJ1-1

CDR3: SAAGTGKAF
V: TRBV20-1
D: TRBD1
J: TRBJ1-1

CDR3: ASSQGALAGGRLAKNIQY
V: TRBV4-1
D: TRBD2
J: TRBJ2-4

CDR3: ASSQVQGSTEAF
V: TRBV3-1
D: NA
J: TRBJ1-1

CDR3: ASISGWPTYEQY
V: TRBV19
D: NA
J: TRBJ2-7

CDR3: ASISIESLLRGSYNEQF
V: TRBV4-1
D: TRBD1
J: TRBJ2-1

CDR3: ASSVSAGAYNEQF
V: TRBV10-2
D: NA
J: TRBJ2-1

CDR3: ASSQDYSGSSYEQY
V: TRBV4-3
D: TRBD2
J: TRBJ2-7

CDR3: SVTRLSSGNEQF
V: TRBV29-1
D: NA
J: TRBJ2-1

CDR3: ASSTGQATNSPLH
V: TRBV5-1
D: TRBD1
J: TRBJ1-6

CDR3: ASSLAQFNEQF
V: TRBV7-8
D: NA
J: TRBJ2-1

CDR3: ASSVGGYEQY
V: TRBV6-1
D: NA
J: TRBJ2-7

CDR3: SVALRLAGEQF
V: TRBV29-1
D: TRBD2
J: TRBJ2-1

CDR3: ASSPHHGTEAF
V: TRBV18
D: NA
J: TRBJ1-1